Listed here are 20 T cell receptor beta chains from one sample, sequenced in a study of blood T cell repertoires in COVID-19. Clones were read by immunoSEQ multiplex PCR, and TCRdb kept only the in-frame ones, dropping some. The sample shows some 300,000 clones, just under 90% of them seen only once. Material for sequencing was peripheral blood. These receptors all stem from a woman aged 45-65 years with COVID-19, enrolled during active disease.

The J gene is TRBJ1-2, the V gene TRBV10-3; 7 bases match TRBD1. V lost 3 bases and J lost 2; bases outside the gene matches: 0. The CDR3 loop spans 13 amino acids. Germline CDR1 ENHRY, CDR2 SYGVKD. The chain's CDR3 is CAISDRGNYGYTF. The CDR3 DNA reads TGTGCCATCAGTGACAGGGGGAACTATGGCTACACCTTC.

The V call is TRBV7-2, the J call TRBJ2-2; possibly TRBD2 for D (6 bases). Trimming shortened V by 8 bases and J by 2 bases, and 12 bases separated the two germline ends. This CDR3 region has 14 residues. CDR1 and CDR2 (germline): SGHTA, FQGNSA. The chain's CDR3 is CASEDGTNTGELFF. The CDR3 bases are TGTGCCAGCGAAGACGGGACTAACACCGGGGAGCTGTTTTTT.

J is TRBJ2-7 and V is TRBV6-5; unclear D gene. This CDR3 is 15 amino acids long. Trimming removed 3 bases at V and 0 bases at J, with 12 bases between. The germline CDR1 and CDR2 sequences are MNHEY and SVGAGI. CDR3 residues: CASSYRSSPSYEQYF. The DNA of the CDR3 is TGTGCCAGCAGTTATAGGTCTAGTCCCTCCTACGAGCAGTACTTC.

The V gene is TRBV11-2, the J gene TRBJ1-6; D gene unclear. Trimming took 0 bases from V and 0 from J, leaving 12 bases between them. The germline CDR1 and CDR2 sequences are SGHAT and FQNNGV. The CDR3 is made up of 18 amino acids. This chain's CDR3 is CASSLDAGYSSYNSPLHF. CDR3 coding DNA: TGTGCCAGCAGCTTAGACGCAGGTTATAGCTCCTATAATTCACCCCTCCACTTT.

The V gene is TRBV2, the J gene TRBJ2-7; D might be TRBD2 (6 bases). Germline V lookup: CDR1 SNHLY, CDR2 FYNNEI. Trimming removed 6 bases at V and 5 bases at J, with 26 bases between. The CDR3 has 17 amino acids. CDR3 in amino acids: CASSYSPPRAAGHEQYF. The CDR3 coding sequence is TGTGCCAGCAGCTACTCGCCGCCGAGGGCCGCGGGGCACGAGCAGTACTTC.

This chain joins TRBV6-5 and TRBJ1-1; D might be TRBD1 (5 bases). Germline V gives CDR1 MNHEY, CDR2 SVGAGI. This CDR3 has 15 residues. V was trimmed by 2 bases and J by 6 bases, leaving 16 bases between them. CDR3 residues: CASSYNVVRTPEAFF. Here the CDR3 DNA reads TGTGCCAGCAGTTACAACGTGGTTAGGACACCTGAAGCTTTCTTT.

The chain carries TRBV5-4 and TRBJ2-2; TRBD2 agrees at 9 bases. The CDR3 consists of 17 residues. J lost 3 bases, V lost 4 bases, and 10 bases had no gene match. Germline CDR1 reads SGHNT; CDR2 reads YYREEE (reference sequence). CDR3 sequence (DNA): TGTGCCAGCAGCGGCGTAGCGGGAGTTATGCACACCGGGGAGCTGTTTTTT. Protein product: CASSGVAGVMHTGELFF.

This chain joins TRBV3-1 (or the pseudogene TRBV3-2) and TRBJ1-1; 8 bases line up with TRBD1. The CDR3 extends over 15 amino acids. The junction had 10 bases not matched to a gene; V was cut back by 6 bases and J by 4 bases. Germline V gene lookup returns CDR1 LGHDT and CDR2 YNNKEL (reference sequence). Here the CDR3 reads CASRKQGEGGTEAFF. CDR3 DNA: TGTGCCAGCAGAAAACAGGGGGAAGGGGGCACTGAAGCTTTCTTT.

The chain recombines TRBV10-1 with TRBJ2-7; a possible D gene is TRBD2 (5 bases). CDR1 is WNHNN and CDR2 is SYGVQD in the germline V gene (reference sequence). V was cut by 0 bases and J by 2 bases, with 8 bases left in between. This CDR3 spans 14 amino acids. Here the CDR3 DNA reads TGCGCCAGCAGTGAGTCGAACGGGGCCTACGAGCAGTACTTC. This sequence encodes CASSESNGAYEQYF.

The chain combines TRBV19 with TRBJ1-6; D call uncertain. CDR1 and CDR2 (germline): LNHDA, SQIVND (reference sequence). This CDR3 is 14 amino acids long. V was shortened by 7 bases and J by 6 bases, with 13 bases between the two germline ends. The CDR3: CASKSSVRNSPLHF. Here the CDR3 DNA reads TGTGCCAGTAAGTCGTCGGTTCGTAATTCACCCCTCCACTTT.

This chain links TRBV6-2 or TRBV6-3 with TRBJ2-3; TRBD2 aligns across 8 bases. The CDR3 spans 20 residues. Germline CDR1 is MNHEY and CDR2 is SVGEGT. V lost 5 bases and J lost 3; bases outside the gene matches: 22. The CDR3 sequence is CASSPNFGGPGGRRTDTQYF. The CDR3 nucleotides are TGTGCCAGCAGTCCCAACTTCGGGGGTCCGGGAGGGCGGAGGACAGATACGCAGTATTTT.

The genes are TRBV6-2 or TRBV6-3 and TRBJ1-6; 9 positions agree with TRBD1. Germline CDR1 reads MNHEY; CDR2 reads SVGEGT. The trim removed 2 bases at V and 9 bases at J, leaving 5 bases unmatched. This CDR3 is built from 15 residues. This CDR3 reads CASSYIGTGTSPLHF. CDR3 nucleotide sequence: TGTGCCAGCAGTTACATCGGGACAGGGACTTCACCCCTCCACTTT.

The chain uses TRBV5-8 and TRBJ1-4; D remains unclear. The germline gives CDR1 SGHTS, CDR2 YDEGEE. The CDR3 is made up of 14 amino acids. V gave up 0 bases and J gave up 6 bases, with 9 bases separating them. The chain's CDR3 is CASSLGRVDEKLFF. The CDR3 DNA is TGTGCCAGCAGCTTGGGACGGGTGGATGAAAAACTGTTTTTT.

The V gene is TRBV7-9, the J gene TRBJ2-5; 14 bases are shared with TRBD2. The CDR3 is 16 residues long. Per germline, CDR1 SEHNR and CDR2 FQNEAQ (reference sequence). The J segment lost 2 bases and the V segment lost 5 bases, leaving 4 bases of the junction unmatched. The CDR3 region is CASSPGLAGVQETQYF. CDR3 DNA: TGTGCCAGCAGCCCGGGACTAGCGGGAGTTCAAGAGACCCAGTACTTC.

The V gene is TRBV11-2, the J gene TRBJ2-5; TRBD2 matches 8 bases. CDR3 length: 18 amino acids. V shed 6 bases and J 5 bases; nucleotides not matched to a gene: 20. Looked up from germline, CDR1 is SGHAT and CDR2 is FQNNGV. The CDR3 spells CASRQTPGLVGGGETQYF. The CDR3 DNA reads as TGTGCCAGCAGACAAACCCCGGGACTAGTAGGGGGAGGGGAGACCCAGTACTTC.

This rearrangement joins TRBV19 to TRBJ1-1; 10 bases are a match to TRBD1. The CDR3 sequence is 15 residues long. Germline assignment: CDR1 LNHDA and CDR2 SQIVND (reference sequence). V dropped 4 bases and J dropped 5; count of bases not matched to a gene: 7. The CDR3, as DNA: TGTGCCAGTAGTAGGGACAGGGGAGGAGGTACTGAAGCTTTCTTT. Its translation is CASSRDRGGGTEAFF.

About this clone: Other DNA sequences in this sample translate to the same CDR3. The V call is TRBV30, the J call TRBJ1-5; the D is unclear. Per the germline V gene, CDR1 is GTSNPN and CDR2 is SVGIG (reference sequence). Trimming pared 3 bases from V and 0 bases from J, leaving 6 bases between. The CDR3 is 13 residues long. In DNA, the CDR3 is TGTGCCTGGAGCCCCAATAGCAATCAGCCCCAGCATTTT. It codes for CAWSPNSNQPQHF.

The CDR3 DNA reads as TGTGCCACCAGTGATAATACCGGGACAGTCTACAATGAGCAGTTCTTC. Protein: CATSDNTGTVYNEQFF. The chain combines TRBV24-1 with TRBJ2-1; 7 bases line up with TRBD1. The length of the CDR3 is 16 residues. Germline V lookup: CDR1 KGHDR, CDR2 SFDVKD. J was trimmed by 3 bases and V by 3 bases; bases with no gene match: 7.

This clone was observed once. The chain combines TRBV7-8 with TRBJ1-1; D not resolved. The germline CDR1 and CDR2 sequences are SGHVS and FQNEAQ. Between the trimmed V and J ends, which lost 5 bases and 0 bases, there was a span of 10 bases. The CDR3 has 14 amino acids. This chain's CDR3 is CASSARGVNTEAFF. CDR3 bases: TGTGCCAGCAGCGCACGGGGAGTGAACACTGAAGCTTTCTTT.

The genes are TRBV25-1 and TRBJ2-7; 8 bases map to TRBD1. Trimming took 5 bases from V and 6 from J; bases not matched to a gene: 9. The germline V gene has CDR1 MGHDK and CDR2 SYGVNS. The CDR3 spans 14 residues. The CDR3 nucleotides are TGTGCCAGCAGTACAGGGGGGCGTGTGGGCGAGCAGTACTTC. Protein product: CASSTGGRVGEQYF.